These T cell receptor beta chains were read from a single sample in a study of CD8 T cells in ankylosing spondylitis. TCRdb reprocessed the 5' RACE reads with MiXCR, giving one entry per CDR3 protein. In the table there are around 770,000 distinct CDR3 sequences, 15% to 20% of which are singletons. Sequencing input: blood, either unsorted or a sorted T cell fraction (not recorded which). The receptors originated from a male donor with ankylosing spondylitis. Both conserved end residues are part of each CDR3. Each record gives: J gene, CDR3 length, clone size, V gene, D gene, CDR3 protein, CDR3 DNA. A D gene is named only where the DNA matches it firmly. Size values are once, few and many counts, or a class for expanded clones, and some rows have none.

J: TRBJ2-2; length: 16; size: -; V: TRBV9; D: TRBD2; CDR3: CASSPMGREGSGELFF; DNA: TGTGCCAGCAGCCCAATGGGCAGGGAGGGATCCGGGGAGCTGTTTTTT
J: TRBJ2-7; length: 16; size: -; V: TRBV11-2; D: -; CDR3: CASSLGGASLSYEQYF; DNA: TGTGCCAGCAGCTTAGGGGGGGCCTCCTTGTCGTACGAGCAGTACTTC
J: TRBJ2-1; length: 15; size: -; V: TRBV7-2; D: TRBD2; CDR3: CASSSGTSPPSEQFF; DNA: TGTGCCAGCAGCTCTGGGACTAGCCCACCCTCCGAGCAGTTCTTC
J: TRBJ1-5; length: 13; size: many; V: TRBV6-2/TRBV6-3; D: -; CDR3: CASTWDLVGPQHF; DNA: TGTGCCAGCACCTGGGACCTCGTCGGGCCCCAGCATTTT
J: TRBJ2-3; length: 15; size: -; V: TRBV9; D: -; CDR3: CASSVGRGATDTQYF; DNA: TGTGCCAGCAGCGTAGGGCGTGGGGCCACAGATACGCAGTATTTT
J: TRBJ2-1; length: 15; size: -; V: TRBV12-3/TRBV12-4; D: TRBD1; CDR3: CASSRGGSVINEQFF; DNA: TGTGCCAGCTCTCGAGGGGGCAGCGTCATCAATGAGCAGTTCTTC
J: TRBJ1-1; length: 16; size: -; V: TRBV27; D: TRBD1; CDR3: CASSPQGQTMNTEAFF; DNA: TGTGCCAGCAGTCCTCAGGGACAGACTATGAACACTGAAGCTTTCTTT
J: TRBJ2-5; length: 15; size: -; V: TRBV28; D: -; CDR3: CASNTRDTTRETQYF; DNA: TGTGCCAGCAATACCCGGGACACAACGCGAGAGACCCAGTACTTC
J: TRBJ1-1; length: 11; size: -; V: TRBV7-2; D: -; CDR3: CASSLQNEAFF; DNA: TGTGCCAGCAGCTTACAAAATGAAGCTTTCTTT
J: TRBJ2-7; length: 13; size: -; V: TRBV27; D: -; CDR3: CASSMRPNYEQYF; DNA: TGTGCCAGCAGTATGCGACCGAACTACGAGCAGTACTTC
J: TRBJ2-1; length: 14; size: -; V: TRBV9; D: -; CDR3: CASSTLTGLNEQFF; DNA: TGTGCCAGCAGCACCTTGACAGGACTCAATGAGCAGTTCTTC
J: TRBJ2-7; length: 13; size: -; V: TRBV5-5; D: TRBD1; CDR3: CASSLYRGNEQYF; DNA: TGTGCCAGCAGCTTATACAGGGGCAACGAGCAGTACTTC
J: TRBJ2-1; length: 14; size: -; V: TRBV29-1; D: TRBD2; CDR3: CSVEGAGGYNEQFF; DNA: TGCAGCGTTGAAGGAGCGGGAGGCTACAATGAGCAGTTCTTC
J: TRBJ2-5; length: 12; size: -; V: TRBV30; D: -; CDR3: CAWKGNQETQYF; DNA: TGTGCCTGGAAGGGGAACCAAGAGACCCAGTACTTC
J: TRBJ2-1; length: 17; size: many; V: TRBV6-1; D: -; CDR3: CASSEAAFFSSYNEQFF; DNA: TGTGCCAGCAGTGAAGCTGCATTCTTTAGCTCCTACAATGAGCAGTTCTTC
J: TRBJ2-7; length: 15; size: many; V: TRBV20-1; D: TRBD1; CDR3: CSALHRDRGSYEQYF; DNA: TGCAGTGCTCTTCACCGGGACAGGGGCTCCTACGAGCAGTACTTC
J: TRBJ1-1; length: 14; size: -; V: TRBV12-3/TRBV12-4; D: TRBD1; CDR3: CASSFTFRDSDLSF; DNA: TGTGCCAGCAGTTTCACCTTCCGGGACAGTGACCTCTCTTTT
J: TRBJ2-1; length: 13; size: -; V: TRBV12-3/TRBV12-4; D: -; CDR3: CASSSPWGNEQFF; DNA: TGTGCCAGCAGTAGTCCCTGGGGGAATGAGCAGTTCTTC
J: TRBJ2-1; length: 17; size: few; V: TRBV15; D: -; CDR3: CATSRDGGGPPSNEQFF; DNA: TGTGCCACCAGCAGGGATGGGGGGGGCCCTCCCAGCAATGAGCAGTTCTTC
J: TRBJ1-2; length: 13; size: -; V: TRBV20-1; D: -; CDR3: CSASGGLGPGYTF; DNA: TGCAGTGCGAGCGGGGGTTTGGGACCTGGCTACACCTTC
J: TRBJ2-2; length: 17; size: -; V: TRBV20-1; D: TRBD2; CDR3: CSAFPRGSGSGTGELFF; DNA: TGCAGTGCTTTCCCTAGGGGGAGCGGGAGCGGAACCGGGGAGCTGTTTTTT
J: TRBJ1-1; length: 15; size: -; V: TRBV10-3; D: -; CDR3: CAISEGGHKTAEAFF; DNA: TGTGCCATCTCCGAGGGGGGACATAAAACTGCTGAAGCTTTCTTT
J: TRBJ1-2; length: 16; size: -; V: TRBV7-9; D: TRBD1; CDR3: CASSKGGQPGFYGYTF; DNA: TGTGCCAGCAGCAAGGGGGGACAGCCTGGCTTCTATGGCTACACCTTC
J: TRBJ2-2; length: 14; size: -; V: TRBV6-4; D: -; CDR3: CASSDSTSTGELFF; DNA: TGTGCCAGCAGTGACTCGACCAGCACCGGGGAGCTGTTTTTT
J: TRBJ1-3; length: 13; size: few; V: TRBV12-3/TRBV12-4; D: -; CDR3: CASRVGGGNTIYF; DNA: TGTGCCAGCAGGGTGGGGGGGGGAAACACCATATATTTT
J: TRBJ2-1; length: 15; size: once; V: TRBV27; D: -; CDR3: CASSFPGGTYNEQFF; DNA: TGTGCCAGCAGTTTTCCGGGTGGGACCTACAATGAGCAGTTCTTC
J: TRBJ2-5; length: 14; size: few; V: TRBV3-1; D: TRBD1; CDR3: CASRPRDREETQYF; DNA: TGTGCCAGCAGACCTCGGGACAGGGAAGAGACCCAGTACTTC
J: TRBJ2-3; length: 16; size: -; V: TRBV13; D: -; CDR3: CASSYNGDVITDTQYF; DNA: TGTGCCAGCAGTTATAACGGGGATGTGATCACAGATACGCAGTATTTT
J: TRBJ2-7; length: 14; size: few; V: TRBV7-9; D: -; CDR3: CASSEGARAYEQYF; DNA: TGTGCCAGCAGCGAAGGAGCCCGAGCCTACGAGCAGTACTTC
J: TRBJ1-2; length: 14; size: many; V: TRBV29-1; D: -; CDR3: CSVEELGGWRGYTF; DNA: TGCAGCGTTGAAGAGTTGGGGGGTTGGCGTGGCTACACCTTC
J: TRBJ2-2; length: 14; size: -; V: TRBV29-1; D: TRBD1; CDR3: CSADRVGFPGELFF; DNA: TGCAGCGCGGACAGGGTTGGTTTTCCCGGGGAGCTGTTTTTT
J: TRBJ1-5; length: 13; size: few; V: TRBV7-8; D: -; CDR3: CASPQSGGQPQHF; DNA: TGTGCCAGCCCACAATCGGGGGGGCAGCCCCAGCATTTT
J: TRBJ1-1; length: 14; size: -; V: TRBV2; D: TRBD1; CDR3: CANSSGGADTEAFF; DNA: TGTGCCAACTCCTCAGGGGGCGCCGACACTGAAGCTTTCTTT
J: TRBJ2-2; length: 13; size: -; V: TRBV7-2; D: -; CDR3: CASSAQGTGELFF; DNA: TGTGCCAGCAGCGCACAGGGCACCGGGGAGCTGTTTTTT
J: TRBJ2-1; length: 16; size: few; V: TRBV6-2/TRBV6-3; D: TRBD2; CDR3: CASSYSLAGVRNEQFF; DNA: TGTGCCAGCAGTTACTCACTAGCGGGAGTTAGGAATGAGCAGTTCTTC
J: TRBJ1-1; length: 11; size: -; V: TRBV6-5; D: -; CDR3: CASSYGQEAFF; DNA: TGTGCCAGCAGCTACGGACAGGAAGCTTTCTTT
J: TRBJ2-1; length: 14; size: -; V: TRBV27; D: -; CDR3: CASFAGGLYNEQFF; DNA: TGTGCCAGCTTTGCTGGGGGGCTTTACAATGAGCAGTTCTTC
J: TRBJ2-7; length: 15; size: -; V: TRBV28; D: TRBD1; CDR3: CASSFGDRETYEQYF; DNA: TGTGCCAGCAGTTTTGGAGACAGGGAGACCTACGAGCAGTACTTC
J: TRBJ2-3; length: 15; size: few; V: TRBV10-1; D: TRBD2; CDR3: CASSPGLAVHDTQYF; DNA: TGCGCCAGCAGTCCGGGACTAGCGGTGCATGATACGCAGTATTTT
J: TRBJ2-1; length: 14; size: -; V: TRBV18; D: TRBD2; CDR3: CASSPPGGRGKQFF; DNA: TGTGCCAGCTCACCACCGGGCGGGAGGGGTAAGCAGTTCTTC
J: TRBJ2-7; length: 14; size: -; V: TRBV11-2; D: -; CDR3: CASSLEGPDVEQYF; DNA: TGTGCCAGCAGCTTAGAGGGGCCCGATGTAGAGCAGTACTTC
J: TRBJ2-2; length: 14; size: once; V: TRBV29-1; D: -; CDR3: CSVDGGPATGELFF; DNA: TGCAGCGTTGACGGGGGCCCAGCAACCGGGGAGCTGTTTTTT
J: TRBJ2-6; length: 12; size: few; V: TRBV27; D: -; CDR3: CASSYGANVLTF; DNA: TGTGCCAGCAGTTATGGGGCCAACGTCCTGACTTTC
J: TRBJ1-5; length: 15; size: -; V: TRBV7-2; D: TRBD1; CDR3: CASSFDRGHNQPQHF; DNA: TGTGCCAGCAGCTTCGACAGGGGCCATAATCAGCCCCAGCATTTT
J: TRBJ2-7; length: 12; size: -; V: TRBV2; D: -; CDR3: CAGRGATYEQYF; DNA: TGTGCCGGCCGGGGGGCCACCTACGAGCAGTACTTC
J: TRBJ1-5; length: 14; size: -; V: TRBV3-1; D: -; CDR3: CASSQQQANQPQHF; DNA: TGTGCCAGCAGCCAGCAACAGGCCAATCAGCCCCAGCATTTT
J: TRBJ1-4; length: 14; size: few; V: TRBV29-1; D: TRBD1; CDR3: CSAVDRGDLEKLFF; DNA: TGCAGCGCCGTCGACAGGGGCGACCTCGAAAAACTGTTTTTT
J: TRBJ2-7; length: 15; size: -; V: TRBV12-3/TRBV12-4; D: -; CDR3: CASSSEQGYPDEQYF; DNA: TGTGCCAGCAGTTCCGAACAGGGCTATCCCGACGAGCAGTACTTC
J: TRBJ1-6; length: 17; size: -; V: TRBV21-1; D: -; CDR3: CASGAGPFGSYNSPLHF; DNA: TGTGCCAGCGGCGCTGGCCCCTTCGGCTCCTATAATTCACCCCTCCACTTT
J: TRBJ2-1; length: 16; size: few; V: TRBV7-9; D: TRBD2; CDR3: CASSKPGLAEYNEQFF; DNA: TGTGCCAGCAGCAAACCGGGACTAGCGGAGTACAATGAGCAGTTCTTC
J: TRBJ1-5; length: 12; size: many; V: TRBV29-1; D: -; CDR3: CSVQGTGQPQHF; DNA: TGCAGCGTGCAGGGGACCGGTCAGCCCCAGCATTTT
J: TRBJ2-1; length: 17; size: -; V: TRBV7-6; D: TRBD2; CDR3: CASSLRASGNTYNEQFF; DNA: TGTGCCAGCAGCTTAAGGGCTAGCGGGAATACCTACAATGAGCAGTTCTTC
J: TRBJ2-1; length: 15; size: -; V: TRBV12-3/TRBV12-4; D: -; CDR3: CASSLGRWANNEQFF; DNA: TGTGCCAGCAGTTTAGGCCGCTGGGCAAACAATGAGCAGTTCTTC
J: TRBJ2-2; length: 16; size: -; V: TRBV4-2; D: -; CDR3: CASSQDAEPNTGELFF; DNA: TGTGCCAGCAGCCAAGATGCTGAACCGAACACCGGGGAGCTGTTTTTT